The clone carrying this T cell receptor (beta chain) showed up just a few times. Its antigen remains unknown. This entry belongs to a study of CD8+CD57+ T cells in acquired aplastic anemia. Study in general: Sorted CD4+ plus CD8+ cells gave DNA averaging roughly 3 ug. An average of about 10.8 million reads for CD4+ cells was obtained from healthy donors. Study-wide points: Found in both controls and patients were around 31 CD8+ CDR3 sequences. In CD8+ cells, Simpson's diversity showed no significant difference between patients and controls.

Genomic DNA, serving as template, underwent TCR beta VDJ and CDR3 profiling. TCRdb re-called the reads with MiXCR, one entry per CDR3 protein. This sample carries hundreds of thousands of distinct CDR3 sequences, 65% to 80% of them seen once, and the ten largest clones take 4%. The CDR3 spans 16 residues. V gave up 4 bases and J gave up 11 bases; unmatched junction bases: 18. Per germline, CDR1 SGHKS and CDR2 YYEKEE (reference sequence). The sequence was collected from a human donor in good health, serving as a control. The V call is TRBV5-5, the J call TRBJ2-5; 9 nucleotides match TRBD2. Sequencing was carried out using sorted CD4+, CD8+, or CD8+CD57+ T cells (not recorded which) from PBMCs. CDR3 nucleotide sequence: TGTGCCAGCAGCCAAGATCGCGGGGGGGCTGGTAATGAGCAGTACTTC. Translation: CASSQDRGGAGNEQYF.